The rows below give T cell receptor beta chains drawn from one sample of a study of shared clonotypes between healthy human individuals. The repertoire was sequenced with immunoSEQ multiplex PCR; TCRdb's copy has only in-frame clones and lacks some. The sample contains fewer than 1.8 million clones, roughly 98.5% of which appear only once. Source material: naive CD4+ T cells sorted from blood. The receptor source for this set is a man aged 30-40 years in good health. The CDR3 runs from the conserved cysteine through the conserved F or W.

J gene: TRBJ1-1
V gene: TRBV30
CDR3 protein: CAWSVRKVLNTEAFF

J gene: TRBJ2-7
V gene: TRBV27
CDR3 protein: CASSSRLTSGRYTYEQYF

J gene: TRBJ2-7
V gene: TRBV5-4
CDR3 protein: CASSLDVYEQYF

J gene: TRBJ2-2
V gene: TRBV28
CDR3 protein: CASSFRAGELFF

J gene: TRBJ2-5
V gene: TRBV10-3
CDR3 protein: CAISQPGLADLQETQYF

J gene: TRBJ2-1
V gene: TRBV5-1
CDR3 protein: CASSLGGLADNEQFF

J gene: TRBJ1-2
V gene: TRBV11-2
CDR3 protein: CASGTAWTGMSYGYTF

J gene: TRBJ2-1
V gene: TRBV4-2
CDR3 protein: CASSQDPGLAGLSYNEQFF

J gene: TRBJ1-2
V gene: TRBV7-9
CDR3 protein: CASNRVDGANYGYTF

J gene: TRBJ2-5
V gene: TRBV19
CDR3 protein: CASSFTGDVAQYF

J gene: TRBJ1-4
V gene: TRBV9
CDR3 protein: CASSVGSTNEKLFF

J gene: TRBJ2-5
V gene: TRBV7-6
CDR3 protein: CASSSGGGFMETQYF

J gene: TRBJ2-1
V gene: TRBV18
CDR3 protein: CASSPGQGAYNEQFF

J gene: TRBJ2-2
V gene: TRBV28
CDR3 protein: CASSSTTGELFF

J gene: TRBJ2-3
V gene: TRBV30
CDR3 protein: CAWSVSRTSGSSDTQYF

J gene: TRBJ2-3
V gene: TRBV4-3
CDR3 protein: CASSQDGRASTDTQYF

J gene: TRBJ2-7
V gene: TRBV18
CDR3 protein: CASSPPGTPNYEQYF

J gene: TRBJ1-4
V gene: TRBV11-2
CDR3 protein: CASSLLLARGEKLFF

J gene: TRBJ1-5
V gene: TRBV6-4
CDR3 protein: CASIRGGSLSNQPQHF